The 15 T cell receptor beta chains below all came from one sample that was sequenced in a study of CD8+ T cells in alopecia areata. The sample's treatment: oral pan-JAK inhibitor, 5-10 mg twice daily. The sequencing template was cDNA reverse transcribed from extracted RNA. Assay used: immunoSEQ multiplex PCR; TCRdb lists only in-frame clones, some missing. The profile shows a few hundred thousand clones, around 66% of them singletons. The material sequenced was CD4+ T cells sorted from blood, taken around week 44, from a patient treated with tofacitinib. The receptors derive from a human donor with alopecia areata.

The chain links TRBV6-1 to TRBJ1-5, with D uncertain. Per germline, CDR1 MNHNS and CDR2 SASEGT. Trimming shortened V by 7 bases and J by 0 bases, and 7 bases separated the two germline ends. CDR3 size: 13 residues. The CDR3: CASNQNSNQPQHF. CDR3 in DNA: TGTGCCAGCAATCAAAATAGCAATCAGCCCCAGCATTTT.

The chain recombines TRBV7-2 with TRBJ1-4; D uncertain. This CDR3 has 15 residues. Trimming pared 0 bases from V and 4 bases from J, leaving 9 bases between. From germline, CDR1 is SGHTA and CDR2 FQGNSA. The CDR3 DNA sequence: TGTGCCAGCAGCTTAGCGTCCGGGTTTAATGAAAAACTGTTTTTT. Residues: CASSLASGFNEKLFF.

The gene calls are TRBV2 and TRBJ2-1; 8 bases fit TRBD1. The CDR3 has 16 residues. Germline CDR1 and CDR2: SNHLY and FYNNEI. The V gene end was trimmed by 4 bases and the J gene end by 7 bases; junction bases not matched to a gene: 12. CDR3 DNA: TGTGCCAGCAGTGGCCGGACAGGGAGAGGGACAAATGAGCAGTTCTTC. Residues: CASSGRTGRGTNEQFF.

The J gene is TRBJ1-5, the V gene TRBV19, with TRBD1 matching over 8 bases. The CDR3 is made up of 16 amino acids. The germline gives CDR1 LNHDA, CDR2 SQIVND (reference sequence). V dropped 4 bases and J dropped 1; count of bases not matched to a gene: 6. The chain's CDR3 is CASSTGTGRSNQPQHF. DNA of the CDR3: TGTGCCAGTAGTACCGGGACAGGTCGAAGCAATCAGCCCCAGCATTTT.

This clone was observed a single time. V and J are TRBV5-3 and TRBJ2-1, with 8 nucleotides matching TRBD2. TRBV5-3 is known as an ORF, though its function is uncertain. Trimming took 4 bases from V and 5 from J; bases not matched to a gene: 14. The length of the CDR3 is 17 residues. The CDR3 protein is CARSQPPKAGGNNEQFF. The CDR3 DNA is TGTGCCAGAAGCCAACCTCCGAAGGCGGGGGGAAACAATGAGCAGTTCTTC.

The chain combines TRBV5-6 with TRBJ1-2; a possible D gene is TRBD1 (5 bases). V lost 3 bases to trimming and J lost 8 bases, with 20 bases between them. The germline V gene has CDR1 SGHDT and CDR2 YYEEEE. The CDR3 sequence is 15 residues long. CDR3 bases: TGTGCCAGCAGCTCTACAGGTGGCTTGATTCGGGGCTACACCTTC. Amino acids: CASSSTGGLIRGYTF. The complete variable domain, with remaining parts taken from reference TRBV5-6 and TRBJ1-2, reads DAGVTQSPTHLIKTRGQQVTLRCSPKSGHDTVSWYQQALGQGPQFIFQYYEEEERQRGNFPDRFSGHQFPNYSSELNVNALLLGDSALYLCASSSTGGLIRGYTFGSGTRLTVV.

J is TRBJ2-3 and V is TRBV6-6; D call uncertain. Germline V CDR1 and CDR2: MNHNY, SVGAGI (reference sequence). Trimming stripped 5 bases from V and 1 base from J, with 13 bases between. The CDR3 totals 15 residues. DNA of the CDR3: TGTGCCAGCAGTACCCCCAGATCGGGCACAGATACGCAGTATTTT. Protein product: CASSTPRSGTDTQYF.

This clone was seen only a few times. The CDR3 loop is CSVGGLNTGELFF. The CDR3 coding sequence is TGCAGCGTTGGGGGACTTAACACCGGGGAGCTGTTTTTT. The chain employs TRBV29-1 and TRBJ2-2; maybe TRBD2 (6 bases). Deletions cut 4 bases from V and 2 bases from J, with 8 bases between. The CDR3 has 13 residues. Germline lookup yields CDR1 SQVTM and CDR2 ANQGSEA.

The rearrangement uses TRBV2 and TRBJ1-5; the match to TRBD1 covers 7 bases. CDR1 is SNHLY and CDR2 is FYNNEI in the germline V gene. CDR3 length equals 14 residues. The V and J ends lost 6 bases and 4 bases, in that order; junction bases with no gene match: 6. In nucleotides, the CDR3 is TGTGCCAGCAGCCTCCCAGGGGGGAATCAGCCCCAGCATTTT. It translates to CASSLPGGNQPQHF.

Within the sample, this clone is medium-sized. The rearrangement links TRBV14 to TRBJ2-5; no reliable D call. The V end was cut by 0 bases, the J end by 5 bases, with 13 bases between. Germline CDR1 and CDR2: SGHDN and FVKESK. The CDR3 consists of 15 residues. CDR3 nucleotides: TGTGCCAGCAGCCAAGATCCCCAGCACTGGGAGACCCAGTACTTC. It specifies CASSQDPQHWETQYF.

V and J are TRBV2 and TRBJ1-1; D is perhaps TRBD1 (5 bases). Germline CDR1 and CDR2: SNHLY and FYNNEI. This CDR3 region has 15 residues. Trimming pared 0 bases from V and 1 base from J, leaving 9 bases between. The CDR3 sequence is CASSEARTPNTEAFF. For the CDR3, the DNA is TGTGCCAGCAGTGAAGCTCGGACACCGAACACTGAAGCTTTCTTT.

For this clone: At one end, the junction sequence differs from germline, possibly due to a read error. This chain joins TRBV29-1 and TRBJ2-3; D is ambiguous. CDR3 length: 12 residues. Germline V CDR1 and CDR2: SQVTM, ANQGSEA. The CDR3 sequence: CSVEMGTDTQYF. Written as DNA, the CDR3 is TGCAGCGTTGAAATGGGCACGGATACGCAGTATTTT.

The chain is built from TRBV6-1 and TRBJ1-2, with D perhaps TRBD1 (5 bases). V lost 6 bases, J lost 0 bases, and 8 bases lay in between. Germline CDR1 reads MNHNS; CDR2 reads SASEGT. CDR3 length: 13 residues. This CDR3 is CASRQGTNYGYTF. CDR3 sequence (DNA): TGTGCCAGCAGGCAGGGCACTAACTATGGCTACACCTTC.

This chain uses TRBV5-4 with TRBJ2-1; 7 bases are a match to TRBD1. Germline CDR1 and CDR2: SGHNT and YYREEE (reference sequence). This CDR3 is built from 13 residues. The junction had 6 bases not matched to a gene; V was cut back by 3 bases and J by 9 bases. The CDR3 nucleotides are TGTGCCAGCAGCTCCCCCGACAGGGCTGAGCAGTTCTTC. This gives the protein CASSSPDRAEQFF.

The rearrangement uses TRBV10-3 and TRBJ2-1; D unclear. V was cut by 0 bases and J by 6 bases, with 3 bases left in between. The CDR3 is 12 amino acids. CDR1 and CDR2 from the germline V gene are ENHRY and SYGVKD. The CDR3 region is CAISESTNEQFF. Written as DNA, the CDR3 is TGTGCCATCAGTGAGTCGACCAATGAGCAGTTCTTC.